The TCR beta chain under discussion was sequenced for a study of shared clonotypes between healthy human individuals (dated by TCRdb to about 2020). Regarding the research as a whole: The cohort comprised two women and a few men aged 18 to 49 years. For each donor, CD4 naive and CD4 memory were each given three plates, CD8 naive was given two plates, and CD8 memory was given one plate. The study deeply sequenced blood TCR repertoires of about 5 healthy adults to estimate repertoire size and the extent of clonotype sharing between individuals. To increase sequencing depth and limit assay-specific biases, different laboratories used diverse techniques to prepare libraries and sequence TCR repertoires. Between about 0.85 and 8.9 billion PBMCs per donor were obtained by leukapheresis. The full study reports these points: Only blood was sampled, and tissue TCR repertoires likely differ from those in blood. Because the study included a small number of donors, the genetic and exposure-history diversity represented was limited. Rarefaction of sorted-subset datasets indicated incomplete sequencing despite the large sequencing depth. Compared with non-shared clonotypes, clonotypes shared by all four sorted-subset donors had higher generation probabilities. Based on pairwise subsampling, the degree of clonotype sharing among donors was expected to be affected by sequencing depth. Larger estimated clonotype richness was generally found for naive subsets than for memory subsets. About 5% of naive CD4, around 4% of naive CD8, 2.3% of memory CD4, and 0.4% of memory CD8 clonotypes were shared across four donors.

Donors were healthy HIV-negative adults with no recently reported acute infections or vaccinations. All donors were Caucasian adults living in Nashville, Tennessee, USA. Magnetic negative selection was used to enrich CD4+ T cells, after which naive cells were positively selected on CD45RA and the negative fraction became the memory subset. After blood collection by leukapheresis, PBMCs were isolated using Ficoll-Histopaque density gradient centrifugation and then cryopreserved in the vapor phase of liquid nitrogen. Analytical flow cytometry was used to check the purity and quantity of each magnetically sorted T cell population. From each sorted fraction, genomic DNA was isolated and quantified by UV absorbance on a Nanodrop 2000c. With respect to this clone: No cognate antigen has been identified for it. Base-call qualities are not available, and no considerably larger clone is one nucleotide away.

The CDR3 sequence holds 15 residues, the cysteine and phenylalanine included. The entry retains the CDR3 DNA only, 45 bases that are in frame from base 1. V is shortened by 3 bases, J by 5 bases, and the region joining them spans 16 bases. From the germline V gene, CDR1 is SGHTA and CDR2 is FQGNSA. Using the deep immunoSEQ assay, multiplex PCR amplified TCR CDR3 regions from genomic DNA. For each cell subset, the extracted genomic DNA was distributed evenly across all wells of several immunoSEQ 96-well plates, and each plate served as one replicate. For sorted subsets, roughly 200 ng of genomic DNA, equivalent to 30,000 or so T cell genomes, went into each replicate PCR. Purified libraries were quantified with a Qubit 3.0 fluorometer, sized on a Bioanalyzer 2100, and re-quantified with the KAPA Library Quantification kit. Every immunoSEQ 96-well plate was sequenced on a separate single-read 150-cycle Illumina NextSeq 550 flow cell. Per the original workflow: Because the immunoSEQ output included only junctional sequences and no quality scores, the filtering could not be the same as the filtering used for full-length reads. To assign V/J genes and CDR3, sequences were annotated using PyIR, a Python wrapper for IgBLAST v1.9, with IMGT germline references. Any read was removed if the V/J assignment was weak (E-value above 1e-6), the CDR3 was missing, or the read contained stop codons, out-of-frame junctions, or ambiguous translated residues. V3J clonotypes were defined as sequences sharing the same inferred V gene, J gene, and CDR3 amino acid sequence. Percentage overlap between repertoires was calculated by dividing the number of shared unique clonotypes by the size of the smaller repertoire. RTK rarefaction, the Chao1 estimator, and Recon v2.1 estimates of unobserved clonotypes were used to assess repertoire richness. OLGA was used to compute generation probabilities for all TCRbeta clonotypes that the gDNA method yielded from a few donors. The clones in this table, taken by TCRdb from immuneACCESS, are in-frame only. Not every clone is retained; where verified, under half of the shortfall comes from an unresolved V gene, and the cause of the rest is unknown. V and J calls plus clone size are reproduced from that table; the DNA served to infer D and trimming. Here the sample has roughly 2.5 million clones; more than 80% occur a single time. Of the sample, 0.14% falls within the top ten clones.

The source material was naive CD4+ T cells sorted from blood. The sample's cell subset or site, from its label and the paper: CD45RA+ positively selected. This TCR came from a man aged 18 to 30 in good health. In this chain, TRBV7-2 is recombined with TRBJ2-5; no D gene call is confident. The DNA reads TGTGCCAGCAGCTTTTCTTCATTTCTGACGGAGACCCAGTACTTC. It encodes CASSFSSFLTETQYF.